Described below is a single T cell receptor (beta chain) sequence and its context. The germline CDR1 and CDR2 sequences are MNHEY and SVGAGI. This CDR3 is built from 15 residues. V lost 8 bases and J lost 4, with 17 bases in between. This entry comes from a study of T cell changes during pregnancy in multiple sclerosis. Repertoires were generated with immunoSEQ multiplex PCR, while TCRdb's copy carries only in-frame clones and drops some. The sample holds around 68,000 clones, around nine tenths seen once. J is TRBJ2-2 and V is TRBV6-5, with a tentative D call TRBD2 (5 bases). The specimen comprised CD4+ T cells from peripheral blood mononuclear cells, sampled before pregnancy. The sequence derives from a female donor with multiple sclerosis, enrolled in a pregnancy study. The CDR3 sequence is CASRLSGVVTGELFF. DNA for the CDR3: TGTGCCAGCCGTCTTTCCGGGGTTGTCACCGGGGAGCTGTTTTTT.